The sequence of this T cell receptor (beta chain) was determined in a study of blood T cell repertoires in COVID-19. Turning to the study itself: COVID-19 samples collected from the United States, Italy and Spain covered acute and convalescent phases. From T cells, B-cell-depleted T cells, or PBMCs came the material, which was cDNA or gDNA.

V was clipped by 2 bases and J by 7 bases, with 12 bases between them. This CDR3 comprises 13 residues. Per the germline V gene, CDR1 is MNHNS and CDR2 is SASEGT. Methods used by the authors: Amplification from reference gene primers served as the basis for estimated nucleated cell counts. This table comes from immunoSEQ multiplex PCR, and its TCRdb copy is limited to in-frame clones, with some not included. V, J and clone size are those of that table, while D and trimming were read from the DNA. The sample gives about 280,000 clones, roughly 90% of which show up once; about 8.5% is in the top ten. The chain is built from TRBV6-1 and TRBJ2-7; D gene ambiguous. The receptor comes from a man younger than 30 with active or convalescent COVID-19. The specimen was peripheral blood. This CDR3 reads CASSELGSGEQYF. Written as DNA, the CDR3 is TGTGCCAGCAGTGAATTGGGTTCGGGTGAGCAGTACTTC.